One and the same sample provided the 8 T cell receptor beta chains below, sequenced in a study of T cell repertoires in cytomegalovirus infection. TCRdb re-called the reads with MiXCR, one entry per CDR3 protein. Here the sample spans around 300,000 distinct CDR3 sequences, over 7.5% being singletons. What was sequenced was PBMCs. These receptors were collected from a human donor in good health (CMV status not recorded). Some clones in this sample may be carry-over from other donors' samples.

This clonotype occurred many times. This rearrangement joins TRBV2 to TRBJ2-1; 7 bases are a match to TRBD2. Trimming took 3 bases from V and 7 from J; bases not matched to a gene: 6. There are 14 residues in the CDR3. Germline V CDR1 and CDR2: SNHLY, FYNNEI. The CDR3 protein is CASSDRLARNEQFF. The CDR3 nucleotides are TGTGCCAGCAGTGACCGACTAGCTAGGAATGAGCAGTTCTTC. Full variable domain (outside the CDR3, taken from reference TRBV2 and TRBJ2-1): EPEVTQTPSHQVTQMGQEVILRCVPISNHLYFYWYRQILGQKVEFLVSFYNNEISEKSEIFDDQFSVERPDGSNFTLKIRSTKLEDSAMYFCASSDRLARNEQFFGPGTRLTVL.

The chain combines TRBV11-2 with TRBJ2-2, with 9 bases fitting TRBD1. The germline gives CDR1 SGHAT, CDR2 FQNNGV. V shed 3 bases, J shed 1 base, and the junction held 3 bases outside the gene matches. The CDR3 runs to 16 residues. The CDR3 protein is CASSLDRGLNTGELFF. CDR3 nucleotides: TGTGCCAGCAGCTTGGACAGGGGATTGAACACCGGGGAGCTGTTTTTT.

In its sample, this clonotype was seen many times. At one boundary the junction diverges from the germline segment, which might be a read error. The chain is built from TRBV7-3 and TRBJ2-3; 8 bases align to TRBD2. This CDR3 region has 12 residues. From germline, CDR1 is SGHTA and CDR2 FQGTGA. The DNA for the CDR3 is TGTGCCAGCAGCCTAACTAGCGGTACGCAGTATTTT. This sequence encodes CASSLTSGTQYF.

This clonotype was detected a few times. The chain recombines TRBV5-6 with TRBJ2-7; D remains unclear. The CDR3 loop spans 11 amino acids. Germline V gene sequence: CDR1 SGHDT, CDR2 YYEEEE. The germline V and J ends were trimmed by 4 bases and 6 bases, with 8 bases remaining between them. CDR3 in amino acids: CASSPHCEQYF. The CDR3 DNA reads as TGTGCCAGCAGCCCCCATTGCGAGCAGTACTTC.

This clonotype was seen at least ten times. The chain combines TRBV7-2 with TRBJ2-7; D gene uncertain. V lost 5 bases to trimming and J lost 0 bases, with 14 bases between them. This CDR3 has 15 amino acids. Germline loops: CDR1 SGHTA, CDR2 FQGNSA. The CDR3: CASSRSGQFSYEQYF. CDR3 nucleotide sequence: TGTGCCAGCAGCCGCTCCGGGCAGTTCTCCTACGAGCAGTACTTC.

The table lists this clonotype with many counts. The V and J genes are TRBV5-1 and TRBJ1-4; D might be TRBD1 (6 bases). Trimming shortened V by 4 bases and J by 7 bases, and 20 bases separated the two germline ends. Germline V gives CDR1 SGHRS, CDR2 YFSETQ. The CDR3 has 16 residues. The CDR3 nucleotides are TGCGCCAGCAGCCATCGCACAGGGCAAGGTGGTGAAAAACTGTTTTTT. Its translation is CASSHRTGQGGEKLFF.

This clonotype was counted many times. The chain links TRBV7-3 to TRBJ2-3; D call uncertain. CDR1 and CDR2 (germline): SGHTA, FQGTGA. The V end was cut by 5 bases, the J end by 0 bases, with 9 bases between. The length of the CDR3 is 14 residues. CDR3: CASSPDASTDTQYF. DNA for the CDR3: TGTGCCAGCAGCCCGGATGCTAGCACAGATACGCAGTATTTT. Looking up the rest from reference TRBV7-3 and TRBJ2-3 gives the full variable domain: GAGVSQTPSNKVTEKGKYVELRCDPISGHTALYWYRQSLGQGPEFLIYFQGTGAADDSGLPNDRFFAVRPEGSVSTLKIQRTERGDSAVYLCASSPDASTDTQYFGPGTRLTVL.

This clonotype was found many times. The chain carries TRBV19 and TRBJ2-3; no reliable D call. The CDR3 is 17 residues long. Germline V gene lookup returns CDR1 LNHDA and CDR2 SQIVND (reference sequence). The V end was cut by 3 bases, the J end by 4 bases, with 20 bases between. The CDR3 protein is CASSIRLRVGSPDTQYF. The CDR3 coding sequence is TGTGCCAGTAGTATCCGACTCCGAGTGGGAAGCCCAGATACGCAGTATTTT.